This is a list of T cell receptor beta chains from one sample in a study of Ad26.COV2.S vaccination and SARS-CoV-2 variants. Using immunoSEQ multiplex PCR, the repertoire was profiled, and TCRdb retains in-frame clones only, with some absent. The profile shows roughly 400,000 clones, approximately 90% of them singletons. The sequences come from peripheral blood, collected in a trial of Ad26.COV2.S vaccine versus placebo. These receptors all stem from a person aged 18-60 years who received the Ad26.COV2.S COVID-19 vaccine or a placebo. Each CDR3 is given with its conserved first and last residue. D genes are given only for firm matches. The listing skips clone size in some rows; elsewhere it reads once, few, many or a size class.

TRBJ2-2 NA NA TRBV5-1 CASSFTIAANTGELFF TGCGCCAGCAGCTTTACAATAGCGGCTAACACCGGGGAGCTGTTTTTT
TRBJ2-3 once TRBD2 TRBV27 CASSLLAGDADTQYF TGTGCCAGCAGTTTACTGGCGGGGGATGCAGATACGCAGTATTTT
TRBJ2-7 few NA TRBV30 CAWSVLGYEQYF TGTGCCTGGAGTGTACTGGGGTACGAGCAGTACTTC
TRBJ2-6 NA NA TRBV7-6 CASSLVSSGANVLTF TGTGCCAGCAGCTTAGTGAGCTCTGGGGCCAACGTCCTGACTTTC
TRBJ2-7 NA TRBD1 TRBV27 CASKTLRWTGPNYYTYEQYF TGTGCCAGCAAAACTCTGAGGTGGACAGGGCCCAACTATTACACCTACGAGCAGTACTTC
TRBJ1-1 NA NA TRBV6-5 CASSDSYTEAFF TGTGCCAGCAGCGATTCCTACACTGAAGCTTTCTTT
TRBJ2-7 NA NA TRBV4-3 CASSQVGALDEQYF TGCGCCAGCAGCCAAGTCGGGGCTTTAGACGAGCAGTACTTC
TRBJ2-7 NA NA TRBV6-1 CASSETGKSYEQYF TGTGCCAGCAGTGAAACAGGGAAGTCCTACGAGCAGTACTTC
TRBJ1-5 NA NA TRBV11-3 CASRQHRTGRQPQHF TGTGCCAGCAGACAGCACAGAACAGGGCGTCAGCCCCAGCATTTT
TRBJ2-7 NA NA TRBV10-3 CAISESLEQYF TGTGCCATCAGTGAGTCACTCGAGCAGTACTTC
TRBJ2-1 NA NA TRBV9 CASSPGQANEQFF TGTGCCAGCAGCCCGGGCCAAGCGAACGAGCAGTTCTTC
TRBJ1-2 NA NA TRBV5-6 CASSLGTGAQGYTF TGTGCCAGCAGCTTGGGTACGGGGGCCCAGGGCTACACCTTC
TRBJ1-5 NA NA TRBV3-1/TRBV3-2 CASSQDEGRAVGYSNQPQHF TGTGCCAGCAGCCAAGATGAAGGCAGGGCTGTTGGGTATAGCAATCAGCCCCAGCATTTT
TRBJ2-7 few NA TRBV5-4 CASGRQAEYEQYF TGTGCCAGCGGGCGACAGGCGGAGTACGAGCAGTACTTC
TRBJ2-7 NA NA TRBV5-1 CASSLSHEQYF TGCGCCAGCAGCTTGTCACACGAGCAGTACTTC
TRBJ2-5 NA NA TRBV27 CASSSSGHSQETQYF TGTGCCAGCAGTTCGTCGGGACACTCCCAAGAGACCCAGTACTTC
TRBJ1-2 few NA TRBV7-9 CASSPDSTTYGYTF TGTGCCAGCAGTCCGGACAGTACCACCTATGGCTACACCTTC
TRBJ1-5 NA NA TRBV19 CASSKLGQVDQPQHF TGTGCCAGTAGTAAATTAGGTCAGGTGGATCAGCCCCAGCATTTT
TRBJ2-2 few NA TRBV27 CASSGRGGAAGELFF TGTGCCAGCAGTGGACGAGGGGGGGCCGCCGGGGAGCTGTTTTTT
TRBJ2-7 NA NA TRBV5-6 CASSLGQNSYEQYF TGTGCCAGCAGCTTGGGACAGAACTCCTACGAGCAGTACTTC
TRBJ2-3 NA NA TRBV7-2 CASQQAGGTSTQYF TGTGCCAGCCAGCAGGCGGGCGGGACGAGTACGCAGTATTTT
TRBJ1-5 few NA TRBV9 CASSSGDSNQPQHF TGTGCCAGCAGCTCGGGGGATAGCAATCAGCCCCAGCATTTT
TRBJ2-4 NA NA TRBV11-2 CASKSASGNIQYF TGTGCCAGCAAATCCGCTAGTGGGAACATTCAGTACTTC
TRBJ2-5 NA TRBD1 TRBV9 CASSGQGRETQYF TGTGCCAGCAGCGGACAGGGTAGGGAGACCCAGTACTTC
TRBJ2-7 NA TRBD2 TRBV9 CASSVGVGLAGTEYEQYF TGTGCCAGCAGCGTAGGAGTGGGGCTAGCGGGGACCGAGTACGAGCAGTACTTC
TRBJ2-6 NA NA TRBV9 CASSPPDSGANVLTF TGTGCCAGCAGCCCCCCGGACTCTGGGGCCAACGTCCTGACTTTC
TRBJ2-7 few NA TRBV4-1 CASSYNRGRANEQYF TGCGCCAGCAGCTACAACAGGGGGAGGGCCAACGAGCAGTACTTC
TRBJ1-2 NA NA TRBV4-3 CASSQDTEGYGYTF TGCGCCAGCAGCCAAGATACCGAAGGGTATGGCTACACCTTC
TRBJ1-5 NA NA TRBV19 CASLDNRAGQPQHF TGTGCCAGTCTCGACAACCGGGCAGGGCAGCCCCAGCATTTT
TRBJ1-6 NA NA TRBV18 CASSPQGGPKPLHF TGTGCCAGCTCACCACAGGGCGGCCCAAAGCCCCTCCACTTT
TRBJ1-6 NA NA TRBV5-6 CASSLGVGGRPGSPLHF TGTGCCAGCAGCTTGGGGGTCGGGGGCCGGCCGGGTTCACCCCTCCACTTT
TRBJ1-6 NA NA TRBV7-2 CASSFAGTPSSYNSPLHF TGTGCCAGCAGCTTCGCCGGGACGCCGAGCTCCTATAATTCACCCCTCCACTTT
TRBJ1-1 NA TRBD1 TRBV27 CASSWDRYMNTEAFF TGTGCCAGCAGTTGGGACAGGTACATGAACACTGAAGCTTTCTTT
TRBJ2-3 NA NA TRBV29-1 CSVGTPVGTDTQYF TGCAGCGTTGGGACTCCTGTCGGCACAGATACGCAGTATTTT
TRBJ1-2 NA NA TRBV19 CASSISAGRFLNNYGYTF TGTGCCAGTAGTATAAGTGCCGGTCGCTTCTTAAATAACTATGGCTACACCTTC
TRBJ2-7 NA NA TRBV28 CASLDSTSGEQYF TGTGCCAGTTTGGACAGCACTTCTGGGGAGCAGTACTTC
TRBJ2-7 NA NA TRBV7-9 CASSLEGLRPYF TGTGCCAGCAGCTTAGAAGGGCTAAGACCGTACTTC
TRBJ1-1 NA TRBD1 TRBV28 CASSLISKGQGTEAFF TGTGCCAGCAGTTTAATTTCTAAGGGACAGGGTACTGAAGCTTTCTTT
TRBJ1-3 NA TRBD1 TRBV7-2 CASSYQGALGNTIYF TGTGCCAGCAGCTATCAGGGGGCGCTGGGAAACACCATATATTTT
TRBJ2-2 NA NA TRBV12-5 CASGLVPLGELFF TGTGCTAGTGGTTTGGTACCTCTGGGGGAGCTGTTTTTT
TRBJ1-2 NA NA TRBV3-1/TRBV3-2 CASSFKGRTGNGYTF TGTGCCAGCAGCTTCAAGGGAAGAACAGGGAATGGCTACACCTTC
TRBJ2-2 NA NA TRBV7-9 CASSLGQGGAGGELFF TGTGCCAGCAGCTTAGGGCAGGGAGGAGCAGGCGGGGAGCTGTTTTTT
TRBJ1-2 NA NA TRBV5-6 CASSSRTDPYGYTF TGTGCCAGCAGCTCCAGGACAGACCCTTATGGCTACACCTTC
TRBJ2-5 NA TRBD2 TRBV7-8 CASSRGRAGQETQYF TGTGCCAGCAGCCGGGGGAGGGCCGGACAAGAGACCCAGTACTTC
TRBJ2-1 NA NA TRBV30 CAWSSRLEYNEQFF TGTGCCTGGAGTAGCAGACTAGAGTACAATGAGCAGTTCTTC
TRBJ2-1 NA TRBD2 TRBV9 CASSVWSGANNEQFF TGTGCCAGCAGCGTATGGAGCGGGGCCAACAATGAGCAGTTCTTC
TRBJ1-1 NA TRBD1 TRBV30 CAWSPKGTGLNTEAFF TGTGCCTGGAGTCCAAAGGGGACAGGTTTGAACACTGAAGCTTTCTTT
TRBJ2-1 NA NA TRBV7-8 CASSRDNEQFF TGTGCCAGCAGCCGAGACAATGAGCAGTTCTTC
TRBJ1-3 NA NA TRBV28 CASSLATLGPEVSGNTIYF TGTGCCAGCAGTCTCGCTACCCTGGGCCCAGAGGTTTCTGGAAACACCATATATTTT
TRBJ2-5 NA NA TRBV4-3 CASSQEGRGETQYF TGCGCCAGCAGCCAAGAGGGCAGGGGAGAGACCCAGTACTTC
TRBJ2-3 once NA TRBV28 CASRGAGETTDTQYF TGTGCCAGCAGGGGGGCGGGGGAGACCACAGATACGCAGTATTTT
TRBJ2-2 once NA TRBV15 CATSRDQIGTGTGELFF TGTGCCACCAGCAGAGATCAGATAGGGACGGGGACCGGGGAGCTGTTTTTT